Shown below are 13 T cell receptor beta chains from a single sample sequenced in a study of CD8+ T cells in alopecia areata. The sample's treatment: oral pan-JAK inhibitor, 5-10 mg twice daily. Extracted RNA was reverse transcribed, and the resulting cDNA served as sequencing template. Libraries were prepared by immunoSEQ multiplex PCR; TCRdb keeps only in-frame clonotypes and omits some of them. The sample comprises tens of thousands of clones, more than 65% of which are singletons, and roughly 17% rests with the top ten. Material: CD8+ T cells sorted from blood, obtained at week 44, from a patient treated with tofacitinib. The receptors here all came from a human donor with alopecia areata.

This chain joins TRBV11-2 and TRBJ1-5; D gene unclear. V was cut by 0 bases and J by 7 bases, with 7 bases left in between. The CDR3 consists of 13 residues. Per germline, CDR1 SGHAT and CDR2 FQNNGV. The chain's CDR3 is CASSLDPGQPQHF. The CDR3 coding sequence is TGTGCCAGCAGCTTAGATCCCGGGCAGCCCCAGCATTTT.

This clone came up a few times. This chain uses TRBV4-1 with TRBJ2-1; no clear D gene. The germline V gene encodes CDR1 MGHRA and CDR2 YSYEKL. The CDR3 consists of 13 residues. The V gene lost 4 bases and the J gene lost 5 bases, with 9 bases spanning the gap. CDR3 residues: CASSPGLNNEQFF. The CDR3 nucleotides read TGCGCCAGCAGCCCGGGCCTTAACAATGAGCAGTTCTTC.

V usage is TRBV7-9 and J usage is TRBJ1-1; D remains ambiguous. Trimming removed 5 bases from V and 1 base from J, with 14 bases in between. CDR3 size: 15 residues. Looked up from germline, CDR1 is SEHNR and CDR2 is FQNEAQ (reference sequence). CDR3 nucleotides: TGTGCCAGCAGCCTTCCGACACTTAGGAACACTGAAGCTTTCTTT. Its protein product is CASSLPTLRNTEAFF.

This clone has just a few counts. The chain combines TRBV19 with TRBJ1-2; 7 nucleotides agree with TRBD1. The CDR3 has 13 residues. V lost 6 bases to trimming and J lost 6 bases; unmatched junction nucleotides: 7. Germline lookup yields CDR1 LNHDA and CDR2 SQIVND (reference sequence). This CDR3 reads CASSTGQVNGYTF. The DNA of the CDR3 is TGTGCCAGTAGCACCGGACAGGTGAATGGCTACACCTTC.

The V gene is TRBV6-6, the J gene TRBJ1-6; possibly TRBD1 for D (5 bases). V lost 7 bases and J 7 bases, leaving 11 bases between the germline ends. Germline lookup yields CDR1 MNHNY and CDR2 SVGAGI (reference sequence). The CDR3 consists of 13 residues. The CDR3 DNA reads as TGTGCCAGCATCCCAGGGACGAATTCACCCCTCCACTTT. Translated: CASIPGTNSPLHF.

The gene calls are TRBV11-2 and TRBJ2-1; 9 nucleotides align to TRBD2. J lost 0 bases, V lost 0 bases, and 12 bases had no gene match. The CDR3 sequence is 20 residues long. CDR1 and CDR2 from the germline V gene are SGHAT and FQNNGV. This CDR3 is CASSLDAFLAGPNSYNEQFF. Here the CDR3 DNA reads TGTGCCAGCAGCTTAGATGCCTTCCTAGCGGGGCCTAACTCCTACAATGAGCAGTTCTTC.

This clone was recorded at least ten times. The chain links TRBV6-4 to TRBJ2-2; D is possibly TRBD2 (5 bases). Trimming stripped 5 bases from V and 1 base from J, with 5 bases between. The CDR3 loop spans 13 amino acids. The germline CDR1 and CDR2 sequences are MRHNA and SNTAGT. The CDR3 spells CASSSGNTGELFF. The DNA of the CDR3 is TGTGCCAGCAGTAGCGGGAACACCGGGGAGCTGTTTTTT.

The chain links TRBV5-1 to TRBJ2-3, with D possibly matching TRBD2 (5 bases). CDR3 length equals 18 residues. CDR1 is SGHRS and CDR2 is YFSETQ in the germline V gene. Trimming took 0 bases from V and 2 from J, leaving 19 bases between them. The CDR3 spells CASSLVVELSGLTDTQYF. The CDR3 DNA sequence: TGCGCCAGCAGCTTGGTAGTGGAGTTGAGCGGCCTCACAGATACGCAGTATTTT. The complete variable domain, with remaining parts taken from reference TRBV5-1 and TRBJ2-3, reads KAGVTQTPRYLIKTRGQQVTLSCSPISGHRSVSWYQQTPGQGLQFLFEYFSETQRNKGNFPGRFSGRQFSNSRSEMNVSTLELGDSALYLCASSLVVELSGLTDTQYFGPGTRLTVL.

The rearrangement uses TRBV14 and TRBJ2-7; D is possibly TRBD1 (6 bases). V was clipped by 3 bases and J by 2 bases, with 23 bases between them. The CDR3 totals 18 residues. CDR1 SGHDN and CDR2 FVKESK come from the germline V gene. The CDR3 loop reads CASSHPFDRLRGTYEQYF. As DNA, the CDR3 is TGTGCCAGCAGCCACCCATTTGACAGGCTGAGGGGTACCTACGAGCAGTACTTC.

The V call is TRBV6-5, the J call TRBJ1-1; TRBD1 matches at 7 bases. This CDR3 is 13 amino acids long. With V trimmed by 7 bases and J by 1 base, 3 bases remained unmatched. Per the germline V gene, CDR1 is MNHEY and CDR2 is SVGAGI. CDR3: CASTPGGNTEAFF. The CDR3 region has the DNA TGTGCCAGCACGCCAGGGGGGAACACTGAAGCTTTCTTT.

The V gene is TRBV10-1, the J gene TRBJ2-3, with D possibly TRBD2 on 5 matching bases. Germline loops: CDR1 WNHNN, CDR2 SYGVQD (reference sequence). The CDR3 has 14 amino acids. The germline V and J ends were trimmed by 3 bases and 1 base, with 8 bases remaining between them. The CDR3 DNA reads TGCGCCAGCAGTGACGGCGGGCGCACAGATACGCAGTATTTT. It is translated as CASSDGGRTDTQYF.

The chain recombines TRBV7-4 with TRBJ2-7; tentatively, D is TRBD2 (5 bases). V gave up 1 base and J gave up 5 bases, with 12 bases separating them. Germline values: CDR1 SGHVT, CDR2 SQSDAQ. This CDR3 is built from 14 residues. For the CDR3, the DNA is TGTGCCAGCAGCTTAGGAGGGTCGTGGGACGAGCAGTACTTC. It translates to CASSLGGSWDEQYF.

In regard to this clone: At the DNA level, this CDR3 is encoded by other sequences in the same sample as well. The gene calls are TRBV6-6 and TRBJ2-7; D unresolved. The CDR3 extends over 13 amino acids. The germline CDR1 and CDR2 sequences are MNHNY and SVGAGI (reference sequence). Trimming stripped 0 bases from V and 4 bases from J, with 7 bases between. CDR3 protein: CASSYSIEYEQYF. CDR3 coding DNA: TGTGCCAGCAGTTACTCGATAGAATACGAGCAGTACTTC.